The clone carrying this T cell receptor beta chain was counted a few times. The ends lost 5 bases at V and 11 bases at J; junction bases unmatched: 11. Looked up from germline, CDR1 is SGHAT and CDR2 is FQNNGV. The length of the CDR3 is 14 residues. Time point here: pre-sensitization, week 0. Described treatment: therapeutic diphenylcyclopropenone sensitization with weekly scalp DPC. Patch tests were applied only after blood draws. This entry belongs to a study of human T cells and chemical hapten exposure. Turning to the study itself: Once 0.01% DPC had been applied to the upper back by patch test, readings were taken at 6 days. The cohort included alopecia areata under or over 50% scalp, totalis and universalis.

In the library, unique molecular identifiers were attached to individual cDNA molecules. TCRdb re-derived calls from the RACE reads in MiXCR, one entry per CDR3 protein. The sample yields about 270,000 distinct CDR3 sequences, roughly 8% seen once. Here the sequenced sample was whole blood, taken in connection with sensitization to the hapten diphenylcyclopropenone (DPC). The chain couples TRBV11-2 to TRBJ2-1; TRBD2 agrees at 8 bases. The sequence derives from a man aged 18 to 29 with alopecia areata. Some clones in this sample may be carry-over from other donors' samples. CDR3 nucleotides: TGTGCCAGCAGCCCCTTGCAGGCGGGGGGTCAGCAGTTCTTC. Protein: CASSPLQAGGQQFF.